The 17 T cell receptor beta chains reported below all come from one sample, sequenced in a study of technical replicates of blood from several donors. The assay was immunoSEQ multiplex PCR, and TCRdb's table has in-frame clones only and misses some. There are about 12,000 clones in the sample; almost 80% occur only once, and about 14% lies in the top ten. Input material: PBMCs. These receptors all come from a human donor in good health.

The rearrangement joins TRBV5-8 to TRBJ1-5; D gene uncertain. Germline V gene data show CDR1 as SGHTS and CDR2 as YDEGEE. V gave up 2 bases and J gave up 2 bases, with 8 bases separating them. The CDR3 consists of 14 residues. CDR3 DNA: TGTGCCAGCAGCTTCCGGGTGGGCAATCAGCCCCAGCATTTT. Residues: CASSFRVGNQPQHF.

The chain recombines TRBV27 with TRBJ2-1, with 15 nucleotides matching TRBD2. This CDR3 is 13 amino acids long. Trimming removed 5 bases from V and 12 bases from J; junction bases left unmatched: 2. Per the germline V gene, CDR1 is MNHEY and CDR2 is SMNVEV (reference sequence). Here the CDR3 reads CASSPGLAGGQFF. The CDR3 region has the DNA TGTGCCAGCAGTCCGGGACTAGCGGGAGGGCAGTTCTTC.

This chain joins TRBV11-2 and TRBJ2-5, with D possibly being TRBD1 (6 bases). The CDR3 consists of 18 residues. Germline CDR1 is SGHAT and CDR2 is FQNNGV. V gave up 4 bases and J gave up 1 base, with 22 bases separating them. This chain's CDR3 is CASSSGAGVRGIQETQYF. CDR3 DNA: TGTGCCAGCAGCTCAGGTGCAGGGGTAAGGGGAATCCAAGAGACCCAGTACTTC.

V usage is TRBV5-1 and J usage is TRBJ2-5, with a weak D call TRBD1 (5 bases). Germline V gives CDR1 SGHRS, CDR2 YFSETQ. CDR3 size: 15 residues. Between the trimmed V and J ends, which lost 0 bases and 4 bases, there was a span of 13 bases. In nucleotides, the CDR3 is TGCGCCAGCAGCTTGGCCAGGGCAGGTGGAGAGACCCAGTACTTC. Amino acids: CASSLARAGGETQYF.

V is TRBV9 and J is TRBJ2-4; 9 nucleotides line up with TRBD1. Looked up from germline, CDR1 is SGDLS and CDR2 is YYNGEE. The CDR3 runs to 14 residues. V lost 6 bases and J lost 9; bases outside the gene matches: 10. The CDR3: CASNPTGGGGIQYF. CDR3 DNA: TGTGCCAGCAATCCGACAGGGGGTGGGGGCATTCAGTACTTC.

The J gene is TRBJ2-1, the V gene TRBV5-6, with TRBD2 identical over 8 bases. CDR1 SGHDT and CDR2 YYEEEE come from the germline V gene. The CDR3 sequence is 14 residues long. With V trimmed by 0 bases and J by 7 bases, 3 bases remained unmatched. Written as DNA, the CDR3 is TGTGCCAGCAGCTTGGTGGGGACTAGTAATGAGCAGTTCTTC. Its protein is CASSLVGTSNEQFF.

V usage is TRBV27 and J usage is TRBJ2-5; D perhaps matches TRBD1 (5 bases). CDR1 MNHEY and CDR2 SMNVEV come from the germline V gene (reference sequence). V dropped 3 bases and J dropped 1 base, with 18 bases sitting between them. This CDR3 has 17 amino acids. The CDR3 bases are TGTGCCAGCAGTTTCCTGCCCGGCAGGGCCACCCAAGAGACCCAGTACTTC. Amino acid sequence: CASSFLPGRATQETQYF.

The rearrangement links TRBV25-1 to TRBJ1-1; 8 bases align to TRBD1. The CDR3 loop spans 13 amino acids. CDR1 MGHDK and CDR2 SYGVNS come from the germline V gene. After removal of 7 bases from V and 5 bases from J, the junction contained 6 bases not matched to a gene. CDR3 nucleotides: TGTGCCAGCACCGCGACAGGGGTGACTGAAGCTTTCTTT. As protein: CASTATGVTEAFF.

The V gene is TRBV5-1, the J gene TRBJ2-5; D may be TRBD1 (5 bases). Germline V CDR1 and CDR2: SGHRS, YFSETQ. This CDR3 contains 16 residues. V was trimmed by 0 bases and J by 5 bases, leaving 17 bases between them. The CDR3 loop reads CASSLEGGVRAETQYF. CDR3 nucleotides: TGCGCCAGCAGCTTGGAGGGTGGTGTCAGGGCCGAGACCCAGTACTTC.

V usage is TRBV5-1 and J usage is TRBJ2-7; the match to TRBD1 covers 8 bases. Trimming at V came to 1 base and at J to 3 bases, leaving 6 bases not matched to a gene. The CDR3 has 15 amino acids. Germline V lookup: CDR1 SGHRS, CDR2 YFSETQ. The CDR3 sequence is CASSLTRGHNYEQYF. The CDR3 nucleotides are TGCGCCAGCAGCTTGACCAGGGGGCATAACTACGAGCAGTACTTC.

This chain uses TRBV19 with TRBJ1-5, with D unclear. This CDR3 has 15 amino acids. CDR1 LNHDA and CDR2 SQIVND come from the germline V gene (reference sequence). The V and J ends lost 3 bases and 6 bases respectively, with 15 bases between them. CDR3 amino acids: CASSITLEGIQPQHF. In DNA, the CDR3 is TGTGCCAGTAGTATCACGCTTGAGGGAATTCAGCCCCAGCATTTT.

The J gene is TRBJ2-1, the V gene TRBV5-1; 12 nucleotides line up with TRBD2. This CDR3 is 16 amino acids long. Germline V gene lookup returns CDR1 SGHRS and CDR2 YFSETQ. Losses at the gene ends were 4 bases for V and 5 bases for J; bases not matched to a gene: 7. CDR3 amino acids: CASSDLAGGSHNEQFF. The CDR3 nucleotides read TGCGCCAGCAGCGATCTAGCGGGAGGGTCCCACAATGAGCAGTTCTTC. Based on the CDR3 plus reference TRBV5-1 and TRBJ2-1, the full variable domain is KAGVTQTPRYLIKTRGQQVTLSCSPISGHRSVSWYQQTPGQGLQFLFEYFSETQRNKGNFPGRFSGRQFSNSRSEMNVSTLELGDSALYLCASSDLAGGSHNEQFFGPGTRLTVL.

This clone was seen more than once but under ten times. This chain links TRBV27 with TRBJ1-5; 9 nucleotides agree with TRBD1. The V and J ends lost 5 bases and 4 bases, in that order; junction bases with no gene match: 3. CDR1 and CDR2 (germline): MNHEY, SMNVEV (reference sequence). The CDR3 contains 14 residues. CDR3 DNA sequence: TGTGCCAGCAGTCAGGACAGGGGTAATCAGCCCCAGCATTTT. Its protein product is CASSQDRGNQPQHF.

The genes are TRBV5-4 and TRBJ2-1; TRBD2 matches 14 bases. Germline loops: CDR1 SGHNT, CDR2 YYREEE (reference sequence). This CDR3 region has 17 residues. V gave up 3 bases and J gave up 5 bases; unmatched junction bases: 7. This chain's CDR3 is CASSSPQGLAGDNEQFF. In DNA, the CDR3 is TGTGCCAGCAGCTCCCCCCAGGGACTAGCGGGAGACAATGAGCAGTTCTTC. Full variable domain (outside the CDR3, taken from reference TRBV5-4 and TRBJ2-1): ETGVTQSPTHLIKTRGQQVTLRCSSQSGHNTVSWYQQALGQGPQFIFQYYREEENGRGNFPPRFSGLQFPNYSSELNVNALELDDSALYLCASSSPQGLAGDNEQFFGPGTRLTVL.

The chain carries TRBV2 and TRBJ1-1, with 7 bases aligning to TRBD1. This CDR3 region has 13 residues. Trimming cost V 6 bases and J 3 bases; bases outside gene matches: 4. Germline V gives CDR1 SNHLY, CDR2 FYNNEI. CDR3 amino acids: CASSSDRDTEAFF. The CDR3 DNA follows: TGTGCCAGCAGCTCCGACAGGGACACTGAAGCTTTCTTT.

V gene TRBV2 combines with J gene TRBJ1-1, with 9 bases aligning to TRBD1. Germline V lookup: CDR1 SNHLY, CDR2 FYNNEI. This CDR3 spans 15 amino acids. V gave up 8 bases and J gave up 3 bases; unmatched junction bases: 10. The chain's CDR3 is CASGTIQGAYTEAFF. CDR3 DNA sequence: TGTGCCAGCGGAACGATACAGGGGGCCTACACTGAAGCTTTCTTT. The variable domain in full, completed from reference TRBV2 and TRBJ1-1, reads EPEVTQTPSHQVTQMGQEVILRCVPISNHLYFYWYRQILGQKVEFLVSFYNNEISEKSEIFDDQFSVERPDGSNFTLKIRSTKLEDSAMYFCASGTIQGAYTEAFFGQGTRLTVV.

This clone was observed a few times. The chain links TRBV6-1 to TRBJ2-7; TRBD2 matches 7 bases. CDR3 length equals 15 residues. Germline V gene lookup returns CDR1 MNHNS and CDR2 SASEGT. The V segment lost 2 bases and the J segment 7 bases; nucleotides outside the gene matches: 11. The CDR3 spells CASSEMSGAAGEQYF. The CDR3 DNA reads as TGTGCCAGCAGTGAAATGAGCGGGGCGGCGGGGGAGCAGTACTTC.